These 15 T cell receptor beta chains share one sample of origin, sequenced in a study of human T cells and chemical hapten exposure. Time point denoted: patch test 3, about 24 weeks after DPC sensitization. Treatment: therapeutic diphenylcyclopropenone sensitization with weekly scalp DPC. TCRdb independently ran MiXCR on the RACE reads; one entry per CDR3 protein. The sample lists about 71,000 distinct CDR3 sequences; around 10% were seen once. The starting material was whole blood, obtained in connection with sensitization to the hapten diphenylcyclopropenone (DPC). The receptors derive from a woman aged 45-65 years with alopecia areata. Some clones in this sample may be carry-over from other donors' samples.

The gene calls are TRBV4-1 and TRBJ1-5; 8 bases fit TRBD1. V gave up 4 bases and J gave up 6 bases; unmatched junction bases: 11. The CDR3 runs to 16 residues. The V gene's germline CDR1 is MGHRA and CDR2 YSYEKL. The CDR3 loop reads CASSRSGQGASQPQHF. CDR3 DNA: TGCGCCAGCAGCCGGTCCGGCCAGGGGGCAAGTCAGCCCCAGCATTTT.

This clonotype was seen at least ten times. This sequence joins TRBV7-2 and TRBJ1-4, with D unresolved. The CDR3 is 13 amino acids. Germline V CDR1 and CDR2: SGHTA, FQGNSA. V gave up 6 bases and J gave up 5 bases, with 10 bases separating them. The DNA of the CDR3 is TGTGCCAGCAGGCCTCATTTAAATGAAAAACTGTTTTTT. Its protein product is CASRPHLNEKLFF.

This clonotype has just a few counts. The chain carries TRBV14 and TRBJ2-1; D gene uncertain. The CDR3 has 16 residues. Trimming cost V 3 bases and J 2 bases, with 14 bases left between them. Germline assignment: CDR1 SGHDN and CDR2 FVKESK. The CDR3 DNA reads TGTGCCAGCAGCCACGAAGGGTTCAGAACCTACAATGAGCAGTTCTTC. This gives the protein CASSHEGFRTYNEQFF.

V gene TRBV18 combines with J gene TRBJ2-4; the match to TRBD2 covers 8 bases. The V segment lost 0 bases and the J segment 7 bases; nucleotides outside the gene matches: 2. The CDR3 has 14 residues. In germline, CDR1 is KGHSH, CDR2 LQKENI. The CDR3 region has the DNA TGTGCCAGCTCACCACCCCCGGGGGGGAACATTCAGTACTTC. Its protein product is CASSPPPGGNIQYF.

This clonotype appeared many times. The V call is TRBV29-1, the J call TRBJ2-3, with 9 bases matching TRBD2. Germline V lookup: CDR1 SQVTM, CDR2 ANQGSEA. J lost 2 bases, V lost 5 bases, and 14 bases had no gene match. The CDR3 has 17 amino acids. CDR3 region: CSVTYSGSYTYTDTQYF. The CDR3 DNA sequence: TGCAGCGTTACCTATAGCGGGAGCTACACTTACACAGATACGCAGTATTTT.

There are many counts of this clonotype. J is TRBJ1-2 and V is TRBV6-5; D unclear. V shed 0 bases and J shed 5 bases, with 16 bases lying between them. Germline V gene data show CDR1 as MNHEY and CDR2 as SVGAGI. This CDR3 is 16 amino acids long. In DNA, the CDR3 is TGTGCCAGCAGTTACTCGATTTCCCAGCTGAGTTATGGCTACACCTTC. It codes for CASSYSISQLSYGYTF.

The V gene is TRBV27, the J gene TRBJ1-1; D ambiguous. CDR3 size: 11 residues. Trimming took 10 bases from V and 4 from J, leaving 10 bases between them. Germline V gene sequence: CDR1 MNHEY, CDR2 SMNVEV (reference sequence). The CDR3 loop reads CANRMATEAFF. The DNA of the CDR3 is TGTGCCAACCGTATGGCCACTGAAGCTTTCTTT.

This clonotype came up many times. J is TRBJ1-5 and V is TRBV10-3; unclear D gene. V was cut by 6 bases and J by 4 bases, with 7 bases left in between. The CDR3 extends over 12 amino acids. Germline V CDR1 and CDR2: ENHRY, SYGVKD. The chain's CDR3 is CAIRDNNQPQHF. The CDR3 region has the DNA TGTGCCATCAGAGATAATAATCAGCCCCAGCATTTT.

In its sample, this clonotype was seen many times. The chain joins TRBV10-3 to TRBJ2-7; tentatively, D is TRBD1 or TRBD2 (6 bases each). In germline, CDR1 is ENHRY, CDR2 SYGVKD. Trimming cost V 2 bases and J 1 base, with 9 bases left between them. The CDR3 runs 14 residues. CDR3 sequence reads: CAISERGTSYEQYF. CDR3 in DNA: TGTGCCATCAGTGAGAGGGGGACTTCCTACGAGCAGTACTTC.

This clonotype was counted a few times. Because the CDR3's place on the DNA is in doubt, the DNA is left out and the CDR3 is given as listed by TCRdb. The chain employs TRBV7-9 and TRBJ2-7; the tabulated D call, TRBD1, remains unverified against the DNA. Germline V lookup: CDR1 SEHNR, CDR2 FQNEAQ (reference sequence). The CDR3 length is 15 residues, termini included. Here the CDR3 reads CASSFRAGPSYEQYF.

This clonotype was recorded many times. The chain couples TRBV20-1 to TRBJ2-7; a possible D gene is TRBD1 (6 bases). The CDR3 has 14 residues. Per germline, CDR1 DFQATT and CDR2 SNEGSKA (reference sequence). With 5 bases removed from V and 6 bases from J, the gap between germline ends came to 20 bases. This chain's CDR3 is CSARIPGQWFEQYF. The CDR3 DNA is TGCAGTGCTCGGATTCCGGGACAATGGTTCGAGCAGTACTTC.

This clonotype was picked up a small number of times. The chain carries TRBV29-1 and TRBJ1-4; TRBD1 might be the D (5 bases). The V and J ends lost 6 bases and 8 bases respectively, with 16 bases between them. There are 13 residues in the CDR3. Germline CDR1 reads SQVTM; CDR2 reads ANQGSEA. CDR3 amino acids: CSVYPRDREKLFF. CDR3 coding DNA: TGCAGCGTCTACCCCAGGGACCGGGAAAAACTGTTTTTT.

Many counts were recorded for this clonotype. This chain uses TRBV6-2 or TRBV6-3 with TRBJ2-3; 7 bases are shared with TRBD2. The CDR3 has 14 amino acids. After removal of 6 bases from V and 2 bases from J, the junction contained 5 bases not matched to a gene. The germline V gene has CDR1 MNHEY and CDR2 SVGEGT. In DNA, the CDR3 is TGTGCCAGCAGGAGCGGGATACTCACAGATACGCAGTATTTT. Protein product: CASRSGILTDTQYF.

In its sample, this clonotype was seen a few times. V gene TRBV11-2 combines with J gene TRBJ2-7, with unresolved D. Germline lookup yields CDR1 SGHAT and CDR2 FQNNGV. CDR3 length equals 12 residues. The germline V and J ends were trimmed by 4 bases and 4 bases, with 8 bases remaining between them. The CDR3 DNA reads as TGTGCCAGCAGCTCTCCGGTATACGAGCAGTACTTC. The encoded protein is CASSSPVYEQYF.

V is TRBV20-1 and J is TRBJ2-4, with unresolved D. The CDR3 covers 12 residues. Trimming took off 5 bases at V and 8 bases at J, with 13 bases between the two ends. Per the germline V gene, CDR1 is DFQATT and CDR2 is SNEGSKA (reference sequence). CDR3 DNA: TGCAGTGCTGGACCTTGGGATTACATTCAGTACTTC. Amino acid sequence: CSAGPWDYIQYF.